This T cell receptor (beta chain) derives from a study of long-term antiretroviral therapy in people with HIV. The study, taken as a whole, reports: Pre-ART clonal expansions dominated every time point's repertoire.

To note about this clone: Its antigen is unidentified.

At the survey level, the v3.0 immunoSEQ assay was run. Generated by immunoSEQ multiplex PCR, the TCRdb table keeps only in-frame clones and is missing some. The table includes almost 20,000 clones, just over 90% detected once. V trimming: 6 bases; J trimming: 3 bases; junction bases outside the gene matches: 9. Germline V gene data show CDR1 as KGHSH and CDR2 as LQKENI. The CDR3 contains 15 residues. Sequenced material: unsorted PBMCs, taken about 4.6 years before starting antiretroviral therapy. The clonotype was recovered from a woman in her 30s with HIV. The chain links TRBV18 to TRBJ2-7, with TRBD2 matching over 9 bases. CDR3 sequence: CASSPGSGGGYEQYF. The DNA of the CDR3 is TGTGCCAGCTCCCCAGGTAGCGGGGGTGGCTACGAGCAGTACTTC.